This entry features one T cell receptor beta chain sequence. Its specificity is not known. The junction does not match germline at one end; this may be a read error. What the library attached to individual cDNA molecules were unique molecular identifiers. In the original processing: A typical sample had some 87,000 TCRs, with 23,224 to 690,600 overall. A single record per CDR3 protein comes from TCRdb applying MiXCR to the RACE reads. These V and J calls derive from TCRdb rather than the authors' analysis. The sample has 70,000 to 85,000 distinct CDR3 sequences; over 7% are singletons. This CDR3 is built from 16 residues. CDR1 and CDR2 (germline): LGHNA, YNFKEQ. The data stem from a study of human T cells and chemical hapten exposure. Across the whole study: Per-sample TCR yield variability stemmed mainly from small pooled library volume differences.

As for time point: healthy volunteer bleed at 6 weeks. The authors' total RNA extraction used unfractionated whole blood. Study-wide points: Sensitizing with DPC caused no change in TCRs above 1 in 1000 frequency.

The clonotype comes from a male donor in good health. Some clones in this sample may be carry-over from other donors' samples. The rearrangement joins TRBV4-2 to TRBJ1-6; 8 bases are a match to TRBD1. The sequenced sample consisted of whole blood. The CDR3 coding sequence is TGTGCCAGCAGACAAGAGGGACAGGCCTATAATTCACCCCTCCACTTT. Translation: CASRQEGQAYNSPLHF.